This TCR beta chain was found in a study of OX40 agonist ivuxolimab in advanced cancers. The study in broad terms: Ivuxolimab was an agonistic, fully human IgG2 monoclonal antibody directed against OX40 (CD134), a costimulatory receptor. Intravenous ivuxolimab was administered to patients every 2 weeks at six dose levels: 0.01, 0.1, 0.3, 1.5, 3 and 10 mg/kg. Among the approximately 50 dose-escalation patients, approximately 20 had hepatocellular carcinoma, roughly 15 melanoma, 9 renal cell carcinoma and 9 head and neck cancer. In the dose-escalation cohort, 82.7% of patients were male, and the mean age was 60 years with a range of roughly 20 to 85. Patients were allowed to have had prior anti-PD-1, anti-PD-L1 or anti-CTLA-4 therapy, and approximately 37% of the dose-escalation patients had been treated with checkpoint inhibitors. Partial responses occurred in three dose-escalation patients, of whom one had hepatocellular carcinoma and two had cutaneous melanoma. Peripheral TCRbeta sequencing was intended to test whether TCR sequence diversity was altered and clonal T-cell expansion was caused by ivuxolimab. The paper reports the monotherapy dose-escalation portion (N = 52 patients) of the phase I ivuxolimab trial.

On this clone itself: The target of this receptor is not known. Per-base qualities were not stored, and no clone one base away is much larger.

Patients with autoimmune disease history or receiving systemic immunosuppression were excluded from the trial. Peripheral blood for TCR sequencing was collected from all dose cohorts at baseline, on cycle 4 day 1, and on cycle 7 day 1. The samples were drawn from a first-in-human, open-label, multicenter phase I dose-escalation trial of ivuxolimab. Adults with locally advanced or metastatic melanoma, renal cell, hepatocellular, or head and neck squamous cell carcinoma were enrolled in the trial. Before TCR sequencing, CD4+ T cells and CD8+ T cells were sorted from peripheral blood as separate populations. Trimming takes 4 bases off V and 3 bases off J; junction bases not matched to a gene: 1. Its CDR3 holds 15 amino acids, cysteine through phenylalanine. CDR3 DNA only is kept here, 45 bases in frame from base 1. CDR1 is given as MNHEY and CDR2 as SVGAGI, both from the germline V gene. Genomic DNA was isolated from the sorted cells so that the TCRbeta CDR3 region could be sequenced. The immunoSEQ Assay was used to sequence the TCRbeta CDR3 regions. Drawn from immuneACCESS, this table holds only the in-frame rearrangements with V and J called that TCRdb kept. Clones are partly lost; checked studies trace under half to an unresolved V gene and leave the rest unexplained. For this sample the table gives about 19,000 clones, of which roughly 80% were detected only once. The ten largest clones capture roughly 25% of the sample.

The study at large found these results: Which antigens the clonally expanded peripheral T cells were specific for was not determined. Low levels of normalized T-cell clonal expansion were also seen in some patients who did not respond. In the 0.1-3.0 mg/kg groups, partial responders had among the lowest normalized peripheral clonal expansion, particularly in CD8+ T cells. Clonal expansion of both CD4+ and CD8+ blood T cells was observed from baseline to week 6 at doses 0.1 to 3.0 mg/kg. After ivuxolimab, CD8+ T cells had more expanded clones than CD4+ T cells on average.

The sample here was CD4+ or CD8+ T cells sorted from blood, taken in a trial of the OX40 agonist ivuxolimab. This sequence was found in an adult with an advanced solid tumor such as melanoma, head and neck, liver or kidney cancer. Recombination linked TRBV6-5 to TRBJ2-7; 15 nucleotides in the junction match TRBD2. The CDR3 has the sequence CASSWTSGGDYEQYF. The bases read TGTGCCAGCAGTTGGACTAGCGGGGGGGACTACGAGCAGTACTTC.